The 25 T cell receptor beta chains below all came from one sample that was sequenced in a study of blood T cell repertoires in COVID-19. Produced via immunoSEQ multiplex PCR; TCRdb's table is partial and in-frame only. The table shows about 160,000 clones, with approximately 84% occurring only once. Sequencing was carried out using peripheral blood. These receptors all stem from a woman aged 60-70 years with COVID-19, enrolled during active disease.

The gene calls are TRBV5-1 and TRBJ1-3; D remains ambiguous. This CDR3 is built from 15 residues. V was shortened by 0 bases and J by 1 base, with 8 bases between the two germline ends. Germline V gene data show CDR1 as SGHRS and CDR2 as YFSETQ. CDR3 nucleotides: TGCGCCAGCAGCTTGGTGGAGGGATCTGGAAACACCATATATTTT. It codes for CASSLVEGSGNTIYF.

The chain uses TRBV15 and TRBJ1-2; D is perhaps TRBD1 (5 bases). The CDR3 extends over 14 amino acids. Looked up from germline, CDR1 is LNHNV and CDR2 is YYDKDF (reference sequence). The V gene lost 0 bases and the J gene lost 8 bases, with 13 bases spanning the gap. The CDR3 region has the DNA TGTGCCACCAGCAGAGAGGGGCAGCCGCACGGCTACACCTTC. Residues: CATSREGQPHGYTF. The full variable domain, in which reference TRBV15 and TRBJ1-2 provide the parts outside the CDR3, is DAMVIQNPRYQVTQFGKPVTLSCSQTLNHNVMYWYQQKSSQAPKLLFHYYDKDFNNEADTPDNFQSRRPNTSFCFLDIRSPGLGDTAMYLCATSREGQPHGYTFGSGTRLTVV.

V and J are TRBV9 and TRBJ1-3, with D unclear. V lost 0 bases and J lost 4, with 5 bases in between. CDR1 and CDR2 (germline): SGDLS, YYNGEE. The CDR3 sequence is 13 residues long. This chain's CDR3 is CASSVVGGNTIYF. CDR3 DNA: TGTGCCAGCAGCGTAGTCGGGGGAAACACCATATATTTT.

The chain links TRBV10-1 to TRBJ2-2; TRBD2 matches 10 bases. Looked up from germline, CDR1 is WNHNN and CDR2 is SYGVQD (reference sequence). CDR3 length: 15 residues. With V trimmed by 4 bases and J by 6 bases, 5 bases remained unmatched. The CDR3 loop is CASSASGLASGELFF. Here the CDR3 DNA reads TGCGCCAGCAGTGCCTCGGGACTAGCGTCCGGGGAGCTGTTTTTT.

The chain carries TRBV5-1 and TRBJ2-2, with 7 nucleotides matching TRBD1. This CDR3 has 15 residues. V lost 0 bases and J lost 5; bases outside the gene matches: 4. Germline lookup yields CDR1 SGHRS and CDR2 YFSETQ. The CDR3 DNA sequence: TGCGCCAGCAGCTTGGTGCAGGGGGTAACCGGGGAGCTGTTTTTT. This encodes CASSLVQGVTGELFF.

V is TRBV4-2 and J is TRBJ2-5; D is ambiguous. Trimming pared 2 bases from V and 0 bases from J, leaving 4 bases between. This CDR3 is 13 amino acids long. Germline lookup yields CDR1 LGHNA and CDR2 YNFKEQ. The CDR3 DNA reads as TGTGCCAGCAGCCAACTGTACCAAGAGACCCAGTACTTC. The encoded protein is CASSQLYQETQYF.

The CDR3 nucleotides are TGTGCCATCAGTGAGGGACAGGGAATGGGGGCAGATACGCAGTATTTT. Translating it yields CAISEGQGMGADTQYF. The chain carries TRBV10-3 and TRBJ2-3; 8 bases are shared with TRBD1. The CDR3 has 16 amino acids. V was pared by 2 bases and J by 4 bases, with 8 bases of the junction left unmatched. Germline V CDR1 and CDR2: ENHRY, SYGVKD.

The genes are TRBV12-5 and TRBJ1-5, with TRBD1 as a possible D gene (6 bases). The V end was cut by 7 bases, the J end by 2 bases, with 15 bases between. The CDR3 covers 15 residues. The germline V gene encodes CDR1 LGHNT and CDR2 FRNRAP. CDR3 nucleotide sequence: TGTGCTAGTGCAGAACAGGGCCGGGGCAATCAGCCCCAGCATTTT. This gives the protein CASAEQGRGNQPQHF.

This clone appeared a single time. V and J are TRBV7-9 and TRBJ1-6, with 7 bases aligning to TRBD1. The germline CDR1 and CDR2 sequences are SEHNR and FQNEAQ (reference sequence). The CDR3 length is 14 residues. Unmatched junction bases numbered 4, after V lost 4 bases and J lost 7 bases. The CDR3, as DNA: TGTGCCAGCAGCTCCGGGACAGACAATTCACCCCTCCACTTT. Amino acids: CASSSGTDNSPLHF.

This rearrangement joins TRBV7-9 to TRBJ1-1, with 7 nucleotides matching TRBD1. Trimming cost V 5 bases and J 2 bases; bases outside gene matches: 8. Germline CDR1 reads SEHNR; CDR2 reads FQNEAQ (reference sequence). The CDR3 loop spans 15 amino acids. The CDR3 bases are TGTGCCAGCAGCCTTCGACAGGGAGGAAACACTGAAGCTTTCTTT. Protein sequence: CASSLRQGGNTEAFF.

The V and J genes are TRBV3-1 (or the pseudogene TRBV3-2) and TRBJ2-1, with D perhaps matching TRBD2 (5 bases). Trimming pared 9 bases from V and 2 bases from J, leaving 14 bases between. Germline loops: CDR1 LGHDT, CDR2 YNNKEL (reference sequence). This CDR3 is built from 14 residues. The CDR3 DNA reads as TGTGCCAGTAAAGGGAGTTCCACCTACAATGAGCAGTTCTTC. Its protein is CASKGSSTYNEQFF.

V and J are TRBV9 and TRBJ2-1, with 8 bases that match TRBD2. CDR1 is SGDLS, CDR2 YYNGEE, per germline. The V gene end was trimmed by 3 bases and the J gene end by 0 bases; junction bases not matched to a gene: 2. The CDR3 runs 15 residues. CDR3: CASSDSGSSYNEQFF. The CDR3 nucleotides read TGTGCCAGCAGCGACAGCGGGAGCTCCTACAATGAGCAGTTCTTC. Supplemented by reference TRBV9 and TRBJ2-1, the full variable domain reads DSGVTQTPKHLITATGQRVTLRCSPRSGDLSVYWYQQSLDQGLQFLIQYYNGEERAKGNILERFSAQQFPDLHSELNLSSLELGDSALYFCASSDSGSSYNEQFFGPGTRLTVL.

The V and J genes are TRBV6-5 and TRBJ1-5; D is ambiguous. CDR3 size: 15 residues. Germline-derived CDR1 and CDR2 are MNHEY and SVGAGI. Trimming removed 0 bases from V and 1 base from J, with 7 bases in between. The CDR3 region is CASSYSPGSNQPQHF. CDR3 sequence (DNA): TGTGCCAGCAGTTACTCTCCGGGAAGCAATCAGCCCCAGCATTTT.

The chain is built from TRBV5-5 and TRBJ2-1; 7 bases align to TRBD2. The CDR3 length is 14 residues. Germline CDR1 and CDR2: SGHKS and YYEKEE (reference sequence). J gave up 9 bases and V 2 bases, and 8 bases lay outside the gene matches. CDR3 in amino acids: CASSFRLAASEQFF. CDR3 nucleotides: TGTGCCAGCAGCTTCCGACTAGCCGCGAGTGAGCAGTTCTTC.

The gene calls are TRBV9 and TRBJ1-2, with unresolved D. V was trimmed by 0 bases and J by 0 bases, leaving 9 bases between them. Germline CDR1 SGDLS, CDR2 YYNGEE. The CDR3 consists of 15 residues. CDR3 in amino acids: CASSVAIGANYGYTF. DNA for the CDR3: TGTGCCAGCAGCGTAGCAATAGGAGCTAACTATGGCTACACCTTC.

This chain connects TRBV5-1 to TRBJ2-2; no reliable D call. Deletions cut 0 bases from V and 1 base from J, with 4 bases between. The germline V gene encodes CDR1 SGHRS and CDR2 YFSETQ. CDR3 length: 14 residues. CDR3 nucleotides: TGCGCCAGCAGCTTGGACGGGAACACCGGGGAGCTGTTTTTT. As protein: CASSLDGNTGELFF.

This CDR3 is CASSPWEANYGYTF. CDR3 bases: TGTGCCAGCAGCCCCTGGGAGGCTAACTATGGCTACACCTTC. V gene TRBV9 combines with J gene TRBJ1-2; D unresolved. The germline CDR1 and CDR2 sequences are SGDLS and YYNGEE. V shed 4 bases and J shed 0 bases, with 10 bases lying between them. The CDR3 totals 14 residues.

The CDR3 spells CASSITGSYGYTF. The CDR3 coding sequence is TGTGCCAGTAGTATAACGGGGAGCTATGGCTACACCTTC. The gene calls are TRBV19 and TRBJ1-2; D not certain. The CDR3 sequence is 13 residues long. Germline CDR1 is LNHDA and CDR2 is SQIVND (reference sequence). V lost 2 bases and J 4 bases, leaving 8 bases between the germline ends.

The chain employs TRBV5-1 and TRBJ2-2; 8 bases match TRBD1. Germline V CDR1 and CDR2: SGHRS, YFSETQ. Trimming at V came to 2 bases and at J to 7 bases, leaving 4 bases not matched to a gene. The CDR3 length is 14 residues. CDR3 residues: CASSLQGEVGELFF. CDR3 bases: TGCGCCAGCAGCTTACAGGGGGAGGTCGGGGAGCTGTTTTTT.

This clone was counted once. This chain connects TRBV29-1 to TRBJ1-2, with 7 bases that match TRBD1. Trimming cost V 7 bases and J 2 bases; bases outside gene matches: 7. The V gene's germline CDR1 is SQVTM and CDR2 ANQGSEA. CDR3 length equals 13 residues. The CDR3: CSAVTGPNYGYTF. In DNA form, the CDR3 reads TGCAGCGCCGTGACAGGGCCAAACTATGGCTACACCTTC.

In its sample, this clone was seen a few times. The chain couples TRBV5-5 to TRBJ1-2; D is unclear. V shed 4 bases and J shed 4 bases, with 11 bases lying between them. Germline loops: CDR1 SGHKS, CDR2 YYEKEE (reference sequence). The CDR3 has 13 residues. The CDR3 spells CASSVAVGYGYTF. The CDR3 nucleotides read TGTGCCAGCAGCGTGGCCGTCGGCTATGGCTACACCTTC.

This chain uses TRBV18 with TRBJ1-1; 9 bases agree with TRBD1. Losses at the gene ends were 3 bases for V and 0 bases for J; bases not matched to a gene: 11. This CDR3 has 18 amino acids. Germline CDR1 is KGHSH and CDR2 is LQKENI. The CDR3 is CASSPRQGVGSLNTEAFF. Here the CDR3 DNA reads TGTGCCAGCTCACCCCGACAGGGGGTAGGGAGTTTGAACACTGAAGCTTTCTTT.

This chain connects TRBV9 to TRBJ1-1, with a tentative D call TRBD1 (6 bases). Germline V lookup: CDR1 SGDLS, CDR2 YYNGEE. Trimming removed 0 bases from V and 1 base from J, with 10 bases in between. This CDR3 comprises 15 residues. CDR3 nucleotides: TGTGCCAGCAGCGTAGTGGGCAGGGGGAACACTGAAGCTTTCTTT. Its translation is CASSVVGRGNTEAFF.

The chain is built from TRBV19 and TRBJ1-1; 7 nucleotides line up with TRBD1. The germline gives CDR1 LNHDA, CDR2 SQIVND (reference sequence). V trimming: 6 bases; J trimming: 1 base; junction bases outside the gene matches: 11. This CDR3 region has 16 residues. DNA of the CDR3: TGTGCCAGTAGCCTCACCCCGGGACAGCGGAACACTGAAGCTTTCTTT. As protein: CASSLTPGQRNTEAFF. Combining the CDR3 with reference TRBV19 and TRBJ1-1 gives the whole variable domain DGGITQSPKYLFRKEGQNVTLSCEQNLNHDAMYWYRQDPGQGLRLIYYSQIVNDFQKGDIAEGYSVSREKKESFPLTVTSAQKNPTAFYLCASSLTPGQRNTEAFFGQGTRLTVV.

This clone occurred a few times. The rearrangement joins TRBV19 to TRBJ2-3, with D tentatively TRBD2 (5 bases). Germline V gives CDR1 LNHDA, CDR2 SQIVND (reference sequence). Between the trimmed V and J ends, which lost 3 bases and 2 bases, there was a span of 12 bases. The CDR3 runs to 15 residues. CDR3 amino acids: CASSMVGANTDTQYF. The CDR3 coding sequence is TGTGCCAGTAGTATGGTGGGAGCCAACACAGATACGCAGTATTTT.